This T cell receptor beta chain was recorded in a study of T cell clonotyping in hematopoietic cell transplantation. Study findings and constraints: Cells were unsorted, so CD4 and CD8 contributions were not separated.

Indicated time point: recipient sample about 28 days before transplant, after cytoreduction. Remarks on this clone: Its cognate antigen is unknown.

Clones were read by immunoSEQ multiplex PCR, and TCRdb kept only the in-frame ones, dropping some. This sample carries around 11,000 clones, more than 85% of them seen once, and the ten largest clones take approximately 13%. Trimming stripped 4 bases from V and 8 bases from J, with 14 bases between. The length of the CDR3 is 13 residues. The germline CDR1 and CDR2 sequences are MGHDK and SYGVNS. This specimen consisted of peripheral blood mononuclear cells, obtained before stem cell transplant. This clonotype was obtained from a woman aged 40 to 49 with acute myeloid leukemia. Some clones in this sample may be carry-over from other donors' samples. The V and J genes are TRBV25-1 and TRBJ1-2; possibly TRBD1 for D (5 bases). The CDR3 region has the DNA TGTGCCAGCAGTGGACAGTACTGGGGCGGCTACACCTTC. Its protein product is CASSGQYWGGYTF.